Included here is one TCR beta chain sequence, with context. Its target is not known. The data originate from a study of T-cell memory formation after mild COVID-19. On the study more broadly: The two donors had largely donor-specific TCR clusters. Overall study results and limits: Contracting clones from day 15 to 85 had balanced CD4/CD8; later expanders favoured CD4+. CD8+ contracting clones occupied EMRA, while CD4+ ones occupied mainly CM and EM. The pre-infection memory compartment contained some responding clones, suggesting cross-reactive memory joined.

TCRdb fed the 5' RACE reads into MiXCR, producing one record per CDR3 protein. This table holds 500,000 to 550,000 distinct CDR3 sequences, roughly 22% found once. Germline CDR1 reads SNHLY; CDR2 reads FYNNEI. Trimming stripped 3 bases from V and 7 bases from J, with 9 bases between. CDR3 length: 12 residues. The sequencing input was PBMCs or a T cell subset sorted from them (not recorded which). The chain carries TRBV2 and TRBJ1-2; no definite D call. This sequence was found in an adult woman who had mild COVID-19 (a few samples of this study predate the infection). Cell type and time point are not known. The CDR3 sequence: CASSDIGVGYTF. The CDR3, as DNA: TGTGCCAGCAGTGACATCGGGGTTGGCTACACCTTC.